This T cell receptor (beta chain) was profiled in a study of T cells in Graves' hyperthyroidism and ophthalmopathy. The overall study: Peripheral blood was drawn at first diagnosis, prior to all treatment. Study conclusions and caveats: Most thyroid clonotypes that were expanded above 0.001 also turned up in blood.

This clonotype was counted many times. No antigen is known for it. Authors of the study amplified TCR beta CDR3 regions from RNA transcripts. An initial round of RT-PCR targeting the TCR CDR3 relied on the HTBI primer set. A single record per CDR3 protein comes from TCRdb applying MiXCR to the multiplex PCR reads. The sample includes hundreds of thousands of distinct CDR3 sequences, approximately 15% of them seen just once. With a duration under 2 months, the hyperthyroidism was newly diagnosed in patients aged 18 to 65. Before ophthalmopathy appeared, progressors gave blood at initial hyperthyroidism diagnosis. The sequence derives from a woman in her thirties with Graves' hyperthyroidism that later progressed to Graves' ophthalmopathy. Sequencing used blood.

This CDR3 is CASSYALLAGSYEQYF. DNA of the CDR3: TGTGCCAGCAGTTATGCGCTACTAGCGGGCTCCTACGAGCAGTACTTC. The genes are TRBV6-1 and TRBJ2-7; 9 bases line up with TRBD2. V was pared by 5 bases and J by 0 bases, with 8 bases of the junction left unmatched. This CDR3 spans 16 amino acids. CDR1 and CDR2 from the germline V gene are MNHNS and SASEGT.